The source of this T cell receptor (beta chain) is a study of graft-versus-host responses after intestinal transplantation (dated by TCRdb to about 2021). Background on the whole study: The transplants that recipients received were multivisceral, liver-intestinal, or isolated intestinal. Of the roughly 23 intestinal transplant recipients enrolled in the cohort, one of whom was a retransplant, a few patients without pretransplant specimens were excluded. Rather than going through the commercial service, samples from a few later patients were sequenced in-house on an Illumina MiSeq and processed with MiXCR. Every recipient was given anti-thymocyte globulin induction, then maintenance tacrolimus and steroids for 2 to 4 years. Donor T cell macrochimerism was defined as a peak of at least 4% donor T cells among recipient peripheral blood mononuclear cells. Graft-versus-host and host-versus-graft alloreactive T cell clones were tracked in the graft, circulation and bone marrow after intestinal transplantation using bulk TCR-beta CDR3 sequencing. To identify alloreactive clones, pre-transplant mixed lymphocyte reaction products were sequenced and then compared with unstimulated pre-transplant donor and recipient T cells. The full study reports these points: Early after transplant, peak levels of circulating GvH clones were associated with declines in HvG clones. Patients with donor T cell macrochimerism had high GvH to HvG T cell clonal ratios in their allografts. GvH clones were detected in recipient bone marrow, and some appeared earlier in ileal mucosa or blood, consistent with an intestinal mucosal origin. The relatively low number and heterogeneity of intestinal transplant patients limited the conclusions.

CDR1 and CDR2 were assigned from the germline V gene as SGHVS and FNYEAQ. For this chain, trimming is 6 bases at the V end and 15 bases at the J end, and the number of junction bases without a gene match is 12. The CDR3, cysteine through phenylalanine, is 13 amino acids long. The DNA shown is the 39-base CDR3, in frame from base 1. This clone has only a few counts. Which antigen it targets is not known. Per-base quality was not reported, and no clone a single base away is much larger than it. Preparation of the library involved the immunoSEQ multiplex PCR assay. For most patients, genomic DNA was subjected to high-throughput TCR-beta CDR3 sequencing by Adaptive Biotechnologies. The authors processed their data as follows. TCR sequencing data for roughly 17 patients were retrieved from Adaptive's ImmunoSEQ software; a few other patients were processed with MiXCR and VDJtools. Because the origin of CDR3 nucleotide sequences shared between donor and recipient could not be assigned, those sequences were removed. Alloreactive clones required at least 2-fold expansion over unstimulated cells and minimum CFSE-low frequency of 0.002% (template counts) or 0.001% (read counts). Clones were considered mappable if detected in sequenced pre-transplant spleen, lymph node, or MLR CFSE-low populations of the donor or recipient. The cumulative frequency of alloreactive clones was calculated as a percentage of all sequences, weighted by copy number. Here the immuneACCESS table is served through TCRdb, limited to in-frame sequences with V and J called. Missing clones are a known gap in these copies; in checked studies unresolved V genes cover under half, and the rest lacks a known reason. The D gene and trimming were derived from the DNA, and the V and J assignments and clone size from that table. Here the sample has several hundred clones; more than 75% occur a single time. The ten largest make up around 21% of the sample.

Intraepithelial and lamina propria lymphocytes were isolated from graft specimens using dithiothreitol, EDTA incubations and collagenase D digestion. Bulk TCR-beta sequencing was performed on serial intestinal graft biopsy specimens collected as late as 600 days after transplant. The TCR originated in a human patient who received an intestinal transplant, so some T cells may come from the graft donor. The sequences come from ileum tissue, collected 22 days after intestinal transplant. This chain is built from TRBV7-6 and TRBJ2-1, and 9 junction bases match TRBD2. The CDR3 amino acid sequence is: CASSPSLAGSPFF. In nucleotide form, the sequence is TGTGCCAGCAGTCCTAGTCTAGCGGGATCCCCGTTCTTC. Where the CDR3 stops, the reference TRBV7-6 and TRBJ2-1 genes take over; the full variable domain is GAGVSQSPRYKVTKRGQDVALRCDPISGHVSLYWYRQALGQGPEFLTYFNYEAQQDKSGLPNDRFSAERPEGSISTLTIQRTEQRDSAMYRCASSPSLAGSPFFGPGTRLTVL.